Listed here are 4 T cell receptor beta chains from one sample, sequenced in a study of cytomegalovirus exposure and HLA in healthy donors. Method: immunoSEQ multiplex PCR; TCRdb's copy keeps in-frame clones and lacks some. The table includes about 110,000 clones, approximately 85% detected once. The sample comprised PBMCs. Source of these receptors: a woman aged 18-29 years in good health and CMV-seronegative.

The chain joins TRBV14 to TRBJ1-1, with TRBD1 as a possible D gene (5 bases). There are 16 residues in the CDR3. Germline CDR1 is SGHDN and CDR2 is FVKESK. V was cut by 0 bases and J by 2 bases, with 13 bases left in between. The CDR3 is CASSQDGGTVNTEAFF. The CDR3, as DNA: TGTGCCAGCAGCCAAGATGGAGGGACGGTTAACACTGAAGCTTTCTTT.

The chain is built from TRBV5-6 and TRBJ2-1; possible D gene TRBD2, 6 bases. The CDR3 totals 13 residues. The germline V and J ends were trimmed by 3 bases and 8 bases, with 12 bases remaining between them. From germline, CDR1 is SGHDT and CDR2 YYEEEE. CDR3 sequence (DNA): TGTGCCAGCAGCTGGGACTCTAGGGATGAGCAGTTCTTC. This codes for CASSWDSRDEQFF.

CDR3 in DNA: TGTGCCAGCAGGGCGGGGGGCCCCCAAAACATTCAGTACTTC. Its translation: CASRAGGPQNIQYF. V gene TRBV6-1 combines with J gene TRBJ2-4, with 8 bases fitting TRBD2. Germline loops: CDR1 MNHNS, CDR2 SASEGT. The V segment lost 6 bases and the J segment 5 bases; nucleotides outside the gene matches: 6. This CDR3 spans 14 amino acids.

This rearrangement joins TRBV2 to TRBJ2-1; TRBD1 matches 7 bases. Trimming cost V 6 bases and J 6 bases; bases outside gene matches: 11. The CDR3 runs to 15 residues. Germline loops: CDR1 SNHLY, CDR2 FYNNEI. CDR3 amino acids: CASSDKTGKFNEQFF. Written as DNA, the CDR3 is TGTGCCAGCAGCGACAAGACAGGGAAGTTCAATGAGCAGTTCTTC.